This TCR beta chain was sequenced during a study of cytotoxic CD8 clonotypes in ibrutinib-treated CLL. Study outcomes and limitations: Clonality was higher at ibrutinib response and returned toward baseline at progression. While tracking circulating CD8+ T-cell counts, baseline clonality exceeded that of age-matched healthy donors.

Deep sequencing aimed at 1 in 200,000 to 1 in 1 million T cells' resolution. Assay: immunoSEQ multiplex PCR; the TCRdb copy retains only in-frame clones and omits some. The table includes about 120,000 clones, 58% detected once. Only a few counts were recorded for this clone. The antigen is undetermined. The source of approximately 2 micrograms of genomic DNA for TCR beta libraries was cryopreserved PBMCs. V was clipped by 1 base and J by 5 bases, with 14 bases between them. The CDR3 is 15 residues long. Germline values: CDR1 SGHTA, CDR2 FQGNSA. V is TRBV7-2 and J is TRBJ1-2; D is perhaps TRBD1 (6 bases). The TCR was taken from a human donor with chronic lymphocytic leukemia. The input for sequencing was PBMCs, taken after 24 months of ibrutinib treatment. This CDR3 is CASSLGGASGYGYTF. The CDR3 DNA sequence: TGTGCCAGCAGCTTAGGGGGGGCATCGGGATATGGCTACACCTTC.